This record covers a single T cell receptor (beta chain). The V end lost 9 bases, the J end lost 10 bases, and 16 bases lay between the germline ends. CDR1 is SGHDN, CDR2 FVKESK, per germline. CDR3 length: 12 residues. As processed by the authors: Sequence data from immunoSEQ were junction-only and lacked quality scores; consequently, filtering differed. TCRdb's copy holds only in-frame clones and misses some; the assay was immunoSEQ multiplex PCR. D and trimming come from the DNA, and the V and J calls and clone size come from that table. The sample lists about 2.3 million clones, 92% occurring once. The data stem from a study of shared clonotypes between healthy human individuals. A CD45RA+ naive subset and a CD45RA-negative memory subset were split from CD4+ cells.

The V and J genes are TRBV14 and TRBJ1-5, with D tentatively TRBD1 (5 bases). Sequenced sample: naive CD4+ T cells from PBMCs. Subset indicated: CD45RA+ positively selected. The receptor was isolated from a man in his late teens or twenties in good health. Some clones in this sample may be carry-over from other donors' samples. This CDR3 is CASGGWRRPQHF. Here the CDR3 DNA reads TGTGCCAGTGGGGGGTGGAGGAGACCCCAGCATTTT.